A selection of T cell receptor beta chains follows, all from one sample in a study of preoperative IRX-2 immunotherapy in early breast cancer. Sequenced by immunoSEQ multiplex PCR; TCRdb stores in-frame clones only, minus some. The profile shows 20,000 to 30,000 clones, around 95% of them singletons. The source was tumor tissue, collected after IRX-2 immunotherapy. Source of these receptors: a human donor with breast cancer. CDR3s include the opening cysteine and the closing phenylalanine or tryptophan. D genes are given only for firm matches. Size is omitted from some rows. Given values are once, few, many or a class for expanded clones.

V: TRBV7-9; J: TRBJ1-1; D: .; size: .; CDR3: CASSAVDRSNTEAFF; DNA: TGTGCCAGCAGCGCGGTTGACAGATCTAACACTGAAGCTTTCTTT
V: TRBV18; J: TRBJ2-2; D: .; size: .; CDR3: CASSSGAKNTGELFF; DNA: TGTGCCAGCTCATCCGGGGCGAAGAACACCGGGGAGCTGTTTTTT
V: TRBV4-2; J: TRBJ1-6; D: TRBD1; size: .; CDR3: CASSADREHSPLHF; DNA: TGTGCCAGCAGCGCGGACAGGGAGCATTCACCCCTCCACTTT
V: TRBV2; J: TRBJ2-7; D: .; size: .; CDR3: CASSEPGISYEQYF; DNA: TGTGCCAGCAGTGAACCGGGCATCTCCTACGAGCAGTACTTC
V: TRBV19; J: TRBJ2-5; D: TRBD1; size: .; CDR3: CASSIGVGQGFSGETQYF; DNA: TGTGCCAGTAGTATAGGGGTTGGACAGGGGTTTAGCGGAGAGACCCAGTACTTC
V: TRBV7-3; J: TRBJ2-3; D: TRBD2; size: .; CDR3: CASSTPGTSGRARGTDTQYF; DNA: TGTGCCAGCAGCACCCCCGGGACTAGCGGGAGGGCCCGAGGCACAGATACGCAGTATTTT
V: TRBV6-5; J: TRBJ2-5; D: TRBD2; size: once; CDR3: CASSLAGGGAETQYF; DNA: TGTGCCAGCAGCTTAGCGGGAGGGGGAGCGGAGACCCAGTACTTC
V: TRBV2; J: TRBJ2-1; D: .; size: .; CDR3: CASSLGFVQLLGEQFF; DNA: TGTGCCAGCAGTCTTGGGTTTGTCCAGTTACTTGGTGAGCAGTTCTTC
V: TRBV10-3; J: TRBJ1-5; D: .; size: .; CDR3: CAISESGGAQPQHF; DNA: TGTGCCATCAGTGAGTCCGGGGGTGCGCAGCCCCAGCATTTT
V: TRBV15; J: TRBJ2-3; D: .; size: .; CDR3: CATYGDTQYF; DNA: TGTGCCACCTACGGGGATACGCAGTATTTT
V: TRBV4-2; J: TRBJ1-1; D: .; size: .; CDR3: CASSQVQGIGTEAFF; DNA: TGTGCCAGCAGCCAAGTTCAGGGGATTGGAACTGAAGCTTTCTTT
V: TRBV7-9; J: TRBJ1-1; D: .; size: .; CDR3: CASSRGAGTEAFF; DNA: TGTGCCAGCAGCCGGGGCGCGGGCACTGAAGCTTTCTTT
V: TRBV27; J: TRBJ1-2; D: TRBD1; size: .; CDR3: CASSPDRAFYGYTF; DNA: TGTGCCAGCAGTCCAGACAGGGCCTTCTATGGCTACACCTTC
V: TRBV7-6; J: TRBJ1-1; D: .; size: .; CDR3: CASKRWGDLNTEFGSSEAFF; DNA: TGTGCCAGTAAACGGTGGGGGGACCTGAACACTGAATTCGGATCCTCTGAAGCTTTCTTT
V: TRBV27; J: TRBJ1-3; D: TRBD1; size: .; CDR3: CASTPGQGWVVNTIYF; DNA: TGTGCCAGCACACCGGGACAGGGATGGGTCGTAAACACCATATATTTT
V: TRBV28; J: TRBJ2-5; D: .; size: .; CDR3: CASSHQGIETQYF; DNA: TGTGCCAGCAGTCACCAGGGTATCGAGACCCAGTACTTC
V: TRBV7-8; J: TRBJ2-2; D: TRBD2; size: .; CDR3: CASSSRLAGSANTGELFF; DNA: TGTGCCAGCAGCTCAAGACTAGCGGGCTCCGCGAACACCGGGGAGCTGTTTTTT
V: TRBV25-1; J: TRBJ2-5; D: .; size: .; CDR3: CASSVGSPGETQYF; DNA: TGTGCCAGCAGTGTGGGGTCCCCGGGGGAGACCCAGTACTTC
V: TRBV7-6; J: TRBJ2-1; D: TRBD2; size: .; CDR3: CASSLAGTYNEQFF; DNA: TGTGCCAGCTCCCTAGCGGGAACCTACAATGAGCAGTTCTTC
V: TRBV4-1; J: TRBJ1-2; D: .; size: .; CDR3: CASSLNRGDNYGYTF; DNA: TGCGCCAGCAGCCTCAACCGGGGCGATAACTATGGCTACACCTTC
V: TRBV25-1; J: TRBJ2-1; D: TRBD2; size: once; CDR3: CASSDGLAGGEQFF; DNA: TGTGCCAGCAGTGATGGTCTAGCGGGGGGTGAGCAGTTCTTC
V: TRBV5-1; J: TRBJ1-2; D: .; size: .; CDR3: CASSLDRARGYTF; DNA: TGCGCCAGCAGCTTGGACAGGGCTAGGGGCTACACCTTC
V: TRBV7-6; J: TRBJ1-2; D: .; size: once; CDR3: CASSLVTGDGYTF; DNA: TGTGCCAGCAGCTTAGTTACGGGCGATGGCTACACCTTC
V: TRBV28; J: TRBJ1-2; D: TRBD1; size: .; CDR3: CASSTGGDNYGYTF; DNA: TGTGCCAGCAGTACAGGGGGAGACAACTATGGCTACACCTTC
V: TRBV5-4; J: TRBJ1-4; D: .; size: .; CDR3: CASSRDGTSTNEKLFF; DNA: TGTGCCAGCAGCCGGGACGGAACCTCAACTAATGAAAAACTGTTTTTT
V: TRBV2; J: TRBJ1-5; D: .; size: .; CDR3: CASSVDRPSNQPQHF; DNA: TGTGCCAGCAGCGTTGACAGACCCAGCAATCAGCCCCAGCATTTT
V: TRBV28; J: TRBJ2-3; D: TRBD2; size: .; CDR3: CASSLLGAGDTDTQYF; DNA: TGTGCCAGCAGTTTGTTGGGAGCGGGAGACACAGATACGCAGTATTTT
V: TRBV7-8; J: TRBJ1-6; D: .; size: .; CDR3: CASSLAGTGRDNSPLHF; DNA: TGTGCCAGCAGCTTAGCGGGTACAGGTCGAGATAATTCACCCCTCCACTTT
V: TRBV15; J: TRBJ1-5; D: .; size: .; CDR3: CATSRDRQPQHF; DNA: TGTGCCACCAGCAGAGATCGTCAGCCCCAGCATTTT
V: TRBV7-9; J: TRBJ2-3; D: .; size: medium-sized; CDR3: CASSYASGDTDTQYF; DNA: TGTGCCAGCAGCTACGCCTCGGGAGACACAGATACGCAGTATTTT